This record looks at one TCR beta chain sequence and its context. Antigen specificity is unknown. V gave up 2 bases and J gave up 4 bases, with 9 bases separating them. This CDR3 has 14 amino acids. Looked up from germline, CDR1 is MNHNS and CDR2 is SASEGT. In TCRdb, the reads were re-called with MiXCR into one record per CDR3 protein. The sample carries over 300,000 distinct CDR3 sequences, roughly 15% recorded once. The sample originates from a study of T cell repertoires in cytomegalovirus infection. Across the study: Based on public TCR beta signatures, there were indications of CMV infection and of a matching HLA type.

Study-level findings and limits: What dominated the ex vivo response were HLA-C-restricted CMV-specific TCR beta clonotypes.

The chain recombines TRBV6-1 with TRBJ1-5, with D unclear. The receptor comes from a human donor in good health (CMV status not recorded). Some clones in this sample may be carry-over from other donors' samples. Sequenced sample: PBMCs. CDR3 sequence: CASSELFGNQPQHF. CDR3 DNA sequence: TGTGCCAGCAGTGAATTGTTTGGGAATCAGCCCCAGCATTTT.